The clone carrying this TCR beta chain occurred many times. The sample originates from a study of T-cell reconstitution after alpha-beta-depleted transplantation in children. V lost 1 base, J lost 0 bases, and 4 bases lay in between. The CDR3 loop spans 13 amino acids. Per the germline V gene, CDR1 is SGHRS and CDR2 is YFSETQ. Unique molecular identifiers were incorporated into the prepared TCRbeta library. TCRdb fed the PCR reads into MiXCR, producing one record per CDR3 protein. The repertoire has some 600,000 distinct CDR3 sequences, 16% of them found once; the top ten carry 1.1%. This clonotype originated in a human donor who donated a stem cell graft to a child with acute myeloid leukemia. This chain joins TRBV5-1 and TRBJ1-2, with D unclear. The sample in question was PBMCs from the stem cell graft donor, obtained from the stem cell graft. For the CDR3, the DNA is TGCGCCAGCAGCTTGACAGCTAACTATGGCTACACCTTC. This sequence encodes CASSLTANYGYTF.